This TCR beta chain was sequenced in a study of CD8 T cells in Susac syndrome. Study-wide results and limits: Susac CD8+ cells expanded clonally the most in TEMRA cells and in active patients.

A word on this clonotype: Its specificity is not known.

Reverse transcription of 0.5 to 1 ug RNA was performed with random hexamers. Amplification of TCR beta CDR3 across 54 Vbeta and 13 Jbeta was performed with immunoSEQ multiplex PCR. MiXCR was run by TCRdb on the immunoSEQ multiplex PCR reads, yielding one entry per CDR3 protein. The profile shows about 140,000 distinct CDR3 sequences, about 95% of them singletons. CDR3 length: 14 residues. V shed 4 bases and J 2 bases; nucleotides not matched to a gene: 4. Per the germline V gene, CDR1 is SGDLS and CDR2 is YYNGEE. This receptor was obtained from a human donor with Susac syndrome. The V and J genes are TRBV9 and TRBJ2-5, with TRBD2 identical over 8 bases. Source material: CD8+ T cells from PBMCs. CDR3 region: CASSPGGPQETQYF. The CDR3 DNA reads as TGTGCCAGCAGCCCGGGGGGGCCACAAGAGACCCAGTACTTC.